Listed below are T cell receptor beta chains from one sample, sequenced in a study of blood T cell repertoires in COVID-19. Sequencing was performed with immunoSEQ multiplex PCR; in TCRdb, only in-frame clones are kept and a portion is missing. The sample records fewer than 250,000 clones, about 87% being singletons. The specimen was PBMCs or T cells enriched from blood (not recorded which). These receptors came from a man over 45 who had been exposed to COVID-19. Each CDR3 is given with its conserved first and last residue. D genes are given only for firm matches. Some rows have no size entry. The others give once, few or many, or a class for an expanded clone.

CDR3 DNA | CDR3 protein | V gene | D gene | clone size | J gene
TGTGCCAGCAGTGGACAGTTAAACACTGAAGCTTTCTTT | CASSGQLNTEAFF | TRBV2 | - | - | TRBJ1-1
TGCAGCGTTGGGCGGGGGGCCTCTAACACTGAAGCTTTCTTT | CSVGRGASNTEAFF | TRBV29-1 | - | - | TRBJ1-1
TGTGCCAGCAGCTTAGGGGACAGTAGGAGGAATTCACCCCTCCACTTT | CASSLGDSRRNSPLHF | TRBV7-9 | TRBD1 | once | TRBJ1-6
TGTGCCAGCAGTGAGGGCCCCGGCACAGATACGCAGTATTTT | CASSEGPGTDTQYF | TRBV2 | - | - | TRBJ2-3
TGCGCCAGCAGCCTAACAGGGAACACTGAAGCTTTCTTT | CASSLTGNTEAFF | TRBV4-1 | - | - | TRBJ1-1
TGCGCCAGCAGCTTGGTCGGGTTAACCTACGAGCAGTACTTC | CASSLVGLTYEQYF | TRBV5-1 | - | - | TRBJ2-7
TGTGCCAGCAGCCTCCTGACTAGCGGGATAGGCACAGATACGCAGTATTTT | CASSLLTSGIGTDTQYF | TRBV7-6 | TRBD2 | - | TRBJ2-3
TGTGCCAGCAGCGTAGACCCAGGGTCCTACAATGAGCAGTTCTTC | CASSVDPGSYNEQFF | TRBV9 | - | - | TRBJ2-1
TGTGCCAGCAGCCTTGAGGGGGGGCATAGCACAGATACGCAGTATTTT | CASSLEGGHSTDTQYF | TRBV7-3 | - | - | TRBJ2-3
TGCGCCAGCAGCTTGGGGAGCGGCGGTCGGGAGACCCAGTACTTC | CASSLGSGGRETQYF | TRBV5-1 | - | - | TRBJ2-5
TGTGCCAGCAGCGTCAATCCACAGGCCTACGAGCAGTACTTC | CASSVNPQAYEQYF | TRBV9 | - | - | TRBJ2-7
TGTGCCAGCAGCTTAAGCGGACAGACTACACGGGATGAGCAGTTCTTC | CASSLSGQTTRDEQFF | TRBV7-3 | - | once | TRBJ2-1
TGTGCCAGTGAGACAGGGGACTACGAGCAGTACTTC | CASETGDYEQYF | TRBV19 | TRBD1 | - | TRBJ2-7
TGTGCCAGCAGCCAAGGACACCGAACGCAGTATTTT | CASSQGHRTQYF | TRBV3-1/TRBV3-2 | - | - | TRBJ2-3
TGTGCCTGGAGTGAGGGGGCGGCCTACAATGAGCAGTTCTTC | CAWSEGAAYNEQFF | TRBV30 | TRBD1 | - | TRBJ2-1
TGTGCCATCAGTGAGTCGATTCTGGACAGAGACTTCTATGGCTACACCTTC | CAISESILDRDFYGYTF | TRBV10-3 | - | once | TRBJ1-2
TGTGCCAGCAGTTACCCCTCGGGAAGCGGGAGGCACACAGATACGCAGTATTTT | CASSYPSGSGRHTDTQYF | TRBV6-2/TRBV6-3 | TRBD2 | - | TRBJ2-3
TGCGCCAGCAGCCAAGTCTTGGGCGGGAGGGCGTACACCGGGGAGCTGTTTTTT | CASSQVLGGRAYTGELFF | TRBV4-1 | TRBD2 | - | TRBJ2-2
TGTGCCAGCACCTTATGGGGCCGTCCGGCCAACGTCCTGACTTTC | CASTLWGRPANVLTF | TRBV7-8 | - | - | TRBJ2-6
TGTGCCAGCCGGGGAGATAATGAAAAACTGTTTTTT | CASRGDNEKLFF | TRBV28 | - | - | TRBJ1-4
TGTGCCAGCAGTTCGAAAACCGGGACAAACTATTACGAGCAGTACTTC | CASSSKTGTNYYEQYF | TRBV28 | - | - | TRBJ2-7
TGCGCCAGCAGCCCAGGTTTAGAGATCCAAGAGACCCAGTACTTC | CASSPGLEIQETQYF | TRBV5-1 | - | - | TRBJ2-5
TGTGCCAGCAGTTACTCGATCCCCCCACTTGGCTACACCTTC | CASSYSIPPLGYTF | TRBV6-5 | - | - | TRBJ1-2
TGTGCCAGCAGTCGGGGGTGGAATAACTATGGCTACACCTTC | CASSRGWNNYGYTF | TRBV2 | - | - | TRBJ1-2
TGCGCCAGCAGCTCTGCCGGGACAGGGAATGAAAAACTGTTTTTT | CASSSAGTGNEKLFF | TRBV5-1 | TRBD1 | - | TRBJ1-4
TGCGCCAGCAGCCCTCGGGACGGGGGGAACACTGAAGCTTTCTTT | CASSPRDGGNTEAFF | TRBV5-1 | - | - | TRBJ1-1
TGTGCCAGCAGCTCGAGCACCGGGGAGCTGTTTTTT | CASSSSTGELFF | TRBV5-5 | - | - | TRBJ2-2
TGTGCCAGCAGTGAAGAGACAGGGTCCGTCACTGAAGCTTTCTTT | CASSEETGSVTEAFF | TRBV25-1 | TRBD1 | - | TRBJ1-1
TGTGCCAGCTCACCCCCGGGATTAACCTACGAGCAGTACTTC | CASSPPGLTYEQYF | TRBV18 | - | - | TRBJ2-7
TGTGCCAGCAGCCCCCGGCGGGGAGCGGGGGGGTTAGAGACCCAGTACTTC | CASSPRRGAGGLETQYF | TRBV3-1/TRBV3-2 | TRBD2 | - | TRBJ2-5
TGTGCCAGCAGCAGGACTGCAACTAATGAAAAACTGTTTTTT | CASSRTATNEKLFF | TRBV7-2 | - | - | TRBJ1-4
TGTGCCAGTAGCCAACAGGGAGGCAATCAGCCCCAGCATTTT | CASSQQGGNQPQHF | TRBV19 | - | - | TRBJ1-5
TGTGCCAGCAGCTTCAAAGGGGAAGCCAGCTATGGCTACACCTTC | CASSFKGEASYGYTF | TRBV7-8 | - | - | TRBJ1-2
TGCGCCAGCAGCTTCCTCACCGGGACAGGTGATTCACCCCTCCACTTT | CASSFLTGTGDSPLHF | TRBV4-1 | TRBD1 | - | TRBJ1-6
TGCAGTGCTACTGACAGGGACAATGAGCAGTTCTTC | CSATDRDNEQFF | TRBV20-1 | TRBD1 | - | TRBJ2-1
TGTGCCAGCAGTTACCCAGGGACAGTTGAAGCTTTCTTT | CASSYPGTVEAFF | TRBV6-5 | TRBD1 | - | TRBJ1-1
TGTGCCAGCTCACCACAGGGGCTTGATGAAAAACTGTTTTTT | CASSPQGLDEKLFF | TRBV18 | - | - | TRBJ1-4
TGTGCCAGCAGCTTACGAGGCGGTATGAACACTGAAGCTTTCTTT | CASSLRGGMNTEAFF | TRBV7-6 | - | - | TRBJ1-1
TGCGCCAGCAGCTTGGATGGGACAGGGGATAACTATGGCTACACCTTC | CASSLDGTGDNYGYTF | TRBV5-1 | TRBD1 | - | TRBJ1-2
TGTGCCAGCAGCCAACTCCTCGGCGGGACTAGAATCGCAGATACGCAGTATTTT | CASSQLLGGTRIADTQYF | TRBV4-2 | TRBD2 | - | TRBJ2-3
TGTGCCAGCAGCCCCTACAGGGCCCAAGAGACCCAGTACTTC | CASSPYRAQETQYF | TRBV27 | - | - | TRBJ2-5
TGTGCCAGCAGCTTAGTGTATCGGGGGGACACAGATACGCAGTATTTT | CASSLVYRGDTDTQYF | TRBV11-2 | TRBD2 | - | TRBJ2-3
TGTGCCACCAGTGATTCCCGGCGGGGGTCCTCCAATGAGCAGTTCTTC | CATSDSRRGSSNEQFF | TRBV24-1 | TRBD2 | - | TRBJ2-1
TGCGCCAGCAGCTTGGGAGCGGGAGACGATGAGCAGTTCTTC | CASSLGAGDDEQFF | TRBV5-1 | TRBD2 | once | TRBJ2-1
TGTGCCAGCAGCTTGGACAGTATGAACACTGAAGCTTTCTTT | CASSLDSMNTEAFF | TRBV7-9 | - | - | TRBJ1-1
TGTGCCAGCAACGAGCAGGGGTGGGATGGCTACACCTTC | CASNEQGWDGYTF | TRBV2 | - | - | TRBJ1-2
TGCGCCAGCAGCTTTTCAGAATACAACACCGGGGAGCTGTTTTTT | CASSFSEYNTGELFF | TRBV5-1 | - | - | TRBJ2-2
TGCAGCGCCCGCACAGGGGGTGGTGGAGAGACCCAGTACTTC | CSARTGGGGETQYF | TRBV29-1 | TRBD1 | - | TRBJ2-5
TGTGCCAGCTCACGGAGGGACGGAAACACCGGGGAGCTGTTTTTT | CASSRRDGNTGELFF | TRBV18 | - | - | TRBJ2-2
TGTGCCAGCAGCCCAGCCGGGGGGGCGGGAGTGAGGAACATTCAGTACTTC | CASSPAGGAGVRNIQYF | TRBV7-8 | TRBD2 | once | TRBJ2-4
TGCGCCAGCAGCCGGGGACTAGCGGGAGTACTTGAGCAGTTCTTC | CASSRGLAGVLEQFF | TRBV5-1 | TRBD2 | - | TRBJ2-1
TGTGCCAGTAGTAGGGGGACATTCTACGAGCAGTACTTC | CASSRGTFYEQYF | TRBV19 | - | - | TRBJ2-7
TGTGCCAGCAGCTTGATGAGGAATGAGCAGTTCTTC | CASSLMRNEQFF | TRBV5-6 | - | - | TRBJ2-1
TGTGCCAGCAGCAAAGCCCGACAGGGGGCGCGTTTGAACACTGAAGCTTTCTTT | CASSKARQGARLNTEAFF | TRBV21-1 | - | - | TRBJ1-1